Each of the 4 T cell receptor beta chains below was sequenced from the same sample in a study of cytomegalovirus exposure and HLA in healthy donors. The PCR contained 60 Vbeta and 13 Jbeta primers. TCRdb's table, derived via immunoSEQ multiplex PCR, lists solely in-frame clones and lacks some. There are roughly 77,000 clones in the sample; nearly 80% occur only once, and 4% to 5% lies in the top ten. Sequenced sample: PBMCs. The origin of the receptors is a man aged 35-49 years in good health and CMV-seronegative.

As DNA, the CDR3 is TGTGCCAGCAGCTGGGAGGGGGACAGGTCGAACGAGCAGTACTTC. Its translation is CASSWEGDRSNEQYF. The gene calls are TRBV7-9 and TRBJ2-7; tentative D call: TRBD1 (8 bases). This CDR3 has 15 amino acids. The V and J ends lost 4 bases and 5 bases respectively, with 18 bases between them. The V gene's germline CDR1 is SEHNR and CDR2 FQNEAQ (reference sequence). Together with reference TRBV7-9 and TRBJ2-7, the CDR3 gives the full variable domain: DTGVSQNPRHKITKRGQNVTFRCDPISEHNRLYWYRQTLGQGPEFLTYFQNEAQLEKSRLLSDRFSAERPKGSFSTLEIQRTEQGDSAMYLCASSWEGDRSNEQYFGPGTRLTVT.

The gene calls are TRBV29-1 and TRBJ1-2, with D hard to call. The length of the CDR3 is 13 residues. V was shortened by 4 bases and J by 6 bases, with 15 bases between the two germline ends. Germline lookup yields CDR1 SQVTM and CDR2 ANQGSEA. CDR3: CSVVGQTKNGYTF. The CDR3 DNA sequence: TGCAGCGTTGTGGGTCAGACAAAGAATGGCTACACCTTC.

The V call is TRBV30, the J call TRBJ1-1, with TRBD1 as a possible D gene (5 bases). Germline V gives CDR1 GTSNPN, CDR2 SVGIG (reference sequence). The V and J ends lost 0 bases and 5 bases respectively, with 10 bases between them. This CDR3 contains 13 residues. In nucleotides, the CDR3 is TGTGCCTGGAGTGTAAGGGGTTGGACTGAAGCTTTCTTT. Translation gives CAWSVRGWTEAFF.

V gene TRBV6-4 combines with J gene TRBJ2-2; no clear D gene. Trimming left V 4 bases short and J 2 bases short, with 8 bases between. CDR3 length: 14 residues. Per the germline V gene, CDR1 is MRHNA and CDR2 is SNTAGT. The chain's CDR3 is CASSVEVNTGELFF. The CDR3 DNA reads TGTGCCAGCAGTGTTGAGGTTAACACCGGGGAGCTGTTTTTT.